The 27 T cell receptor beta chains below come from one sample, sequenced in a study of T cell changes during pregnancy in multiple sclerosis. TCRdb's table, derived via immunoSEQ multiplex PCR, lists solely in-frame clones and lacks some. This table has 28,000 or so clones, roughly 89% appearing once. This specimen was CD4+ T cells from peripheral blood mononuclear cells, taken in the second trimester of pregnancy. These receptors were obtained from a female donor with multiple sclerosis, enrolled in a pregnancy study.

CDR3 residues: CASSYSSRSYYEQYF. CDR3 coding DNA: TGTGCCAGCAGTTACTCTAGCCGAAGTTACTACGAGCAGTACTTC. The genes are TRBV6-5 and TRBJ2-7; D gene unclear. Germline values: CDR1 MNHEY, CDR2 SVGAGI. V gave up 0 bases and J gave up 3 bases, with 12 bases separating them. The CDR3 totals 15 residues.

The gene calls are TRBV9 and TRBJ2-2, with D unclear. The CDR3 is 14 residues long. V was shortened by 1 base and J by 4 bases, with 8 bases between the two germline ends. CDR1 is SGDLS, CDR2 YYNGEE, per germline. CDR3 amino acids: CASSVTYRTGELFF. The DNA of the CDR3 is TGTGCCAGCAGCGTAACTTATCGCACCGGGGAGCTGTTTTTT.

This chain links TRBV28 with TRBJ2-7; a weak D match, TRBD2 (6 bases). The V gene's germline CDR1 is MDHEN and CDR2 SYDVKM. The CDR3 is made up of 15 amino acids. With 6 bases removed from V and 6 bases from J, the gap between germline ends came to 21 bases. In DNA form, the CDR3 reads TGTGCCAGCAGCCTCGCGTGGAGGAGGGAGGCCGAGCAGTACTTC. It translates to CASSLAWRREAEQYF.

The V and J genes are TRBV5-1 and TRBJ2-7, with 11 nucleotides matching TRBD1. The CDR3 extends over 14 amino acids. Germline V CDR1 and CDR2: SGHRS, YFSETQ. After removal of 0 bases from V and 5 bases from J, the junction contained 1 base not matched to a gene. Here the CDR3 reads CASSLAGQGDEQYF. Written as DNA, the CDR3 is TGCGCCAGCAGCTTGGCGGGACAGGGGGACGAGCAGTACTTC.

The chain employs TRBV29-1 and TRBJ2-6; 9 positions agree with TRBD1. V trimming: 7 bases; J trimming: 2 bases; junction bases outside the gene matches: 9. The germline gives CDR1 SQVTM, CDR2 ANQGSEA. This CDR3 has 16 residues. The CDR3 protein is CSASGTGHPGANVLTF. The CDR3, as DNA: TGCAGCGCTTCCGGGACAGGGCACCCTGGGGCCAACGTCCTGACTTTC.

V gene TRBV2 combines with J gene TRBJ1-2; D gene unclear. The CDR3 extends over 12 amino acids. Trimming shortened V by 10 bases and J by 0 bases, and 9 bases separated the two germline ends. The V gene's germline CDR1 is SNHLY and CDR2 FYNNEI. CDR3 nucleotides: TGTGCCACTGGGCTCACTAACTATGGCTACACCTTC. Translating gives CATGLTNYGYTF.

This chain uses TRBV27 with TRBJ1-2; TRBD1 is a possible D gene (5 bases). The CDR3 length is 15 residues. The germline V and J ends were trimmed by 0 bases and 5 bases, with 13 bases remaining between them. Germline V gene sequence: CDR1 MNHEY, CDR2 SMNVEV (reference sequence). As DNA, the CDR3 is TGTGCCAGCAGTTTATCCCTAGGAGGGGAGTATGGCTACACCTTC. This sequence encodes CASSLSLGGEYGYTF.

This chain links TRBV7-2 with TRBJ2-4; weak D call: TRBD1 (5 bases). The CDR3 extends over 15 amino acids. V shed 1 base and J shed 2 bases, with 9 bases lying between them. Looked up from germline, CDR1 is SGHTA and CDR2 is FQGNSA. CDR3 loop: CASSLGGASKNIQYF. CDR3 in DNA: TGTGCCAGCAGCTTAGGTGGGGCCTCCAAAAACATTCAGTACTTC.

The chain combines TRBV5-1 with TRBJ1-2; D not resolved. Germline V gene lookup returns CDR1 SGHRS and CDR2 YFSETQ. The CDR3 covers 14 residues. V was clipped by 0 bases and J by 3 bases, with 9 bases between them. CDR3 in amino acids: CASSLDPGYYGYTF. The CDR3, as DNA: TGCGCCAGCAGCTTGGATCCCGGTTACTATGGCTACACCTTC.

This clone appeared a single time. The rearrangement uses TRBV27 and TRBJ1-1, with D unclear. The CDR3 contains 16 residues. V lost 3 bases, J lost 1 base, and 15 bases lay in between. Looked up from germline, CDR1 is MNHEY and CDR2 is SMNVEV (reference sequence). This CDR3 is CASSFIIPMRNTEAFF. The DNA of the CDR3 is TGTGCCAGCAGTTTCATTATCCCAATGAGGAACACTGAAGCTTTCTTT.

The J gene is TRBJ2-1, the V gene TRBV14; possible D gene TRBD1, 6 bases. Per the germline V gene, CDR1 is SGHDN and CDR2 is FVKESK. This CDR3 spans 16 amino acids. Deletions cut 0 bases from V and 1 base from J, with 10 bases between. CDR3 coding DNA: TGTGCCAGCAGCCAAGATTTGGGGGCGTCCTACAATGAGCAGTTCTTC. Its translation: CASSQDLGASYNEQFF.

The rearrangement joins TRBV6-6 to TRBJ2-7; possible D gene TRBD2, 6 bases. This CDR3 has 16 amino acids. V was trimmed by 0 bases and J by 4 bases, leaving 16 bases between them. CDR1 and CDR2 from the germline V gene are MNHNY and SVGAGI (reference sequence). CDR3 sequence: CASSYSSGGEGYEQYF. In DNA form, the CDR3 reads TGTGCCAGCAGTTACTCATCCGGGGGAGAGGGGTACGAGCAGTACTTC.

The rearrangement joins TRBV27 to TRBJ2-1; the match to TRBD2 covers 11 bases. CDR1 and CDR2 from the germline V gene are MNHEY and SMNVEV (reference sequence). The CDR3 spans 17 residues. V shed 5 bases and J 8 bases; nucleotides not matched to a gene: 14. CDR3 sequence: CASSILSGGAPIYEQFF. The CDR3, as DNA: TGTGCCAGCAGTATTCTTAGCGGGGGGGCTCCTATCTATGAGCAGTTCTTC.

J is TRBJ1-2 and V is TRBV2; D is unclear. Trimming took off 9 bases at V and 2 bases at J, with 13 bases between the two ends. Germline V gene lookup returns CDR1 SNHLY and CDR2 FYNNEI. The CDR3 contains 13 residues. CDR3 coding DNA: TGTGCCAGTCAAATTGACGGGAACTATGGCTACACCTTC. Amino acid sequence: CASQIDGNYGYTF.

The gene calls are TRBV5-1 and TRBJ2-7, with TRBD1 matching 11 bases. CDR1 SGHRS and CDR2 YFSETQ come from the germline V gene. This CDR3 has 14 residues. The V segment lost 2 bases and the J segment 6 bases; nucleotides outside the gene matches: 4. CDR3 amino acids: CASSFLGTGGEQYF. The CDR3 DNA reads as TGCGCCAGCAGCTTTCTGGGGACAGGGGGCGAGCAGTACTTC.

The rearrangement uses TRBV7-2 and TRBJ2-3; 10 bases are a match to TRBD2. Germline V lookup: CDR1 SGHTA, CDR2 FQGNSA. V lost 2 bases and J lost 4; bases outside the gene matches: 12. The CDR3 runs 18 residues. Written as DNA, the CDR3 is TGTGCCAGCAGCTTATGGGCTAGCGGGGGCCAAACGGCAGATACGCAGTATTTT. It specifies CASSLWASGGQTADTQYF.

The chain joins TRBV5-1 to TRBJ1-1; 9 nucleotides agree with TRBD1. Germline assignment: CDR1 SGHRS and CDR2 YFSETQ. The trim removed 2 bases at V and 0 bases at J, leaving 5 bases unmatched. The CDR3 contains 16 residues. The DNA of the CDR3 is TGCGCCAGCAGCTTCAACAGGGGGCGTATGAACACTGAAGCTTTCTTT. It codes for CASSFNRGRMNTEAFF.

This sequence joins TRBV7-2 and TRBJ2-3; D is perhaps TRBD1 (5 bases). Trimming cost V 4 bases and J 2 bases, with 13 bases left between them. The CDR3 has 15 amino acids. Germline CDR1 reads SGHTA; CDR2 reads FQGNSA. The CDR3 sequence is CASSSLGAPTDTQYF. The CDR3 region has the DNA TGTGCCAGCAGCTCCCTTGGGGCCCCCACAGATACGCAGTATTTT.

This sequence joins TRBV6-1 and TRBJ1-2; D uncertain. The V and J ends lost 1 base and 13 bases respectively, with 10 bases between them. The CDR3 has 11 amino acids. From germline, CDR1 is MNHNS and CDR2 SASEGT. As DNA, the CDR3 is TGTGCCAGCAGTGAAGGAGCGGGGAGCACCTTC. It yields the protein CASSEGAGSTF.

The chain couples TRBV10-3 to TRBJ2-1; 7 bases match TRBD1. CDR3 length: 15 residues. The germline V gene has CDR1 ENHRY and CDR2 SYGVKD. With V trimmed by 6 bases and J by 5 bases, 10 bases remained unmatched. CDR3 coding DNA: TGTGCCATCAGGGCGCGGAGTGGGACAGACAATGAGCAGTTCTTC. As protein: CAIRARSGTDNEQFF.

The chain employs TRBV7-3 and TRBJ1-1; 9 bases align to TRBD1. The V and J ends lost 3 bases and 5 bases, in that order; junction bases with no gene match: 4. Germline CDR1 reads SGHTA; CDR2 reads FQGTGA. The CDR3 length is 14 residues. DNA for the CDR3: TGTGCCAGCAGCTTCACAGGGGGCATGACTGAAGCTTTCTTT. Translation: CASSFTGGMTEAFF.

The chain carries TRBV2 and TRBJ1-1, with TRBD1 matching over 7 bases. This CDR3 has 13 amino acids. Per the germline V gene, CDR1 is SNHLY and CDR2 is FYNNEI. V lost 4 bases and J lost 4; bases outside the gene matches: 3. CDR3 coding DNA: TGTGCCAGCAGTGTCGACAGGGTCACTGAAGCTTTCTTT. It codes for CASSVDRVTEAFF.

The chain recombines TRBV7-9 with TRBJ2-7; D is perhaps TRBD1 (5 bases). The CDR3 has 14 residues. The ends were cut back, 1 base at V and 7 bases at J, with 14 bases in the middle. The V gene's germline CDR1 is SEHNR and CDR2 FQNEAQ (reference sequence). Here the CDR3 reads CASSLEVRGWEQYF. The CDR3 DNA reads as TGTGCCAGCAGCTTAGAAGTAAGGGGTTGGGAGCAGTACTTC.

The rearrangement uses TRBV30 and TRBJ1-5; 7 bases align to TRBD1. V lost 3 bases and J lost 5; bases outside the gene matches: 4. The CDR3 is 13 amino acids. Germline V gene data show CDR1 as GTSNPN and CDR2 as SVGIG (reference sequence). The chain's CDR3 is CAWSTQGDQPQHF. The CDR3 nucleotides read TGTGCCTGGAGCACTCAGGGGGATCAGCCCCAGCATTTT.

The CDR3 DNA follows: TGTGCCAGCAGCCAAGAAGCTAGCACAGATACGCAGTATTTT. Its protein product is CASSQEASTDTQYF. The chain is built from TRBV4-2 and TRBJ2-3; D is ambiguous. The CDR3 runs 14 residues. Trimming stripped 0 bases from V and 0 bases from J, with 4 bases between. Germline-derived CDR1 and CDR2 are LGHNA and YNFKEQ.

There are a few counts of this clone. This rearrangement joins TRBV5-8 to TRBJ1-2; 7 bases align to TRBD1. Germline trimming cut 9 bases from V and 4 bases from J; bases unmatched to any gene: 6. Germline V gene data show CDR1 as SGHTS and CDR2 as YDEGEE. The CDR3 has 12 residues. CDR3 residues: CANGDSGYGYTF. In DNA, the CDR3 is TGTGCCAACGGGGACAGCGGCTATGGCTACACCTTC.

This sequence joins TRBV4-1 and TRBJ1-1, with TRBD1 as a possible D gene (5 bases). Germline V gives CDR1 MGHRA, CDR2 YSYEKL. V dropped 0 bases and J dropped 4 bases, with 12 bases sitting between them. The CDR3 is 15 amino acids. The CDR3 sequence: CASSQDGRGSTEAFF. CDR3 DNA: TGCGCCAGCAGCCAAGATGGTCGGGGGAGCACTGAAGCTTTCTTT.